Following are 32 T cell receptor beta chains from one sample sequenced in a study of T cell responses to AZD1222 COVID-19 vaccine. Assay used: immunoSEQ multiplex PCR; TCRdb lists only in-frame clones, some missing. The sample consists of approximately 130,000 clones, over 85% of them appearing once. This sample comprised peripheral blood, obtained on day 0 of AZD1222 vaccination. These receptors were taken from an adult in good health.

This clone appeared once. The chain uses TRBV2 and TRBJ2-1, with TRBD2 matching 9 bases. There are 15 residues in the CDR3. Germline trimming cut 4 bases from V and 2 bases from J; bases unmatched to any gene: 3. CDR1 and CDR2 (germline): SNHLY, FYNNEI. The CDR3 loop reads CASSATSGPYNEQFF. The DNA for the CDR3 is TGTGCCAGCAGTGCGACTAGCGGCCCCTACAATGAGCAGTTCTTC.

The chain joins TRBV5-5 to TRBJ1-2; no clear D gene. This CDR3 region has 15 residues. Germline CDR1 and CDR2: SGHKS and YYEKEE (reference sequence). Trimming removed 0 bases at V and 3 bases at J, with 12 bases between. The CDR3 here is CASSLGGITDYGYTF. CDR3 coding DNA: TGTGCCAGCAGCTTGGGCGGAATCACCGACTATGGCTACACCTTC.

The chain is built from TRBV4-1 and TRBJ1-5; D is unresolved. CDR1 is MGHRA and CDR2 is YSYEKL in the germline V gene. This CDR3 is built from 15 residues. Trimming took off 3 bases at V and 0 bases at J, with 9 bases between the two ends. For the CDR3, the DNA is TGCGCCAGCAGCCAGGGAGAACTTAGCAATCAGCCCCAGCATTTT. Encoded protein: CASSQGELSNQPQHF.

The V gene is TRBV5-1, the J gene TRBJ1-2; D perhaps matches TRBD1 (6 bases). Germline V gene sequence: CDR1 SGHRS, CDR2 YFSETQ. The V end lost 4 bases, the J end lost 5 bases, and 21 bases lay between the germline ends. The CDR3 is made up of 16 amino acids. CDR3 sequence (DNA): TGCGCCAGCAGCCCGGGGGCGGACGGTGGCACTTATGGCTACACCTTC. Its protein is CASSPGADGGTYGYTF.

The V gene is TRBV18, the J gene TRBJ1-1; TRBD1 matches 7 bases. The J segment lost 4 bases and the V segment lost 3 bases, leaving 2 bases of the junction unmatched. Germline V gene sequence: CDR1 KGHSH, CDR2 LQKENI. The CDR3 contains 13 residues. CDR3 nucleotide sequence: TGTGCCAGCTCACCTTCAGGGGGCACTGAAGCTTTCTTT. Residues: CASSPSGGTEAFF.

The chain employs TRBV7-2 and TRBJ2-7, with D perhaps TRBD2 (5 bases). The CDR3 has 13 residues. With 6 bases removed from V and 3 bases from J, the gap between germline ends came to 12 bases. The germline V gene encodes CDR1 SGHTA and CDR2 FQGNSA. CDR3 amino acids: CASRPDWLYEQYF. DNA for the CDR3: TGTGCCAGCAGACCGGACTGGCTCTACGAGCAGTACTTC.

The rearrangement links TRBV20-1 to TRBJ2-7; D unclear. This CDR3 contains 11 residues. CDR1 is DFQATT, CDR2 SNEGSKA, per germline (reference sequence). V was shortened by 0 bases and J by 5 bases, with 5 bases between the two germline ends. This CDR3 is CSARDFHEQYF. The CDR3 DNA sequence: TGCAGTGCTAGAGATTTCCACGAGCAGTACTTC.

The chain combines TRBV9 with TRBJ2-6; no firm D call. Deletions cut 4 bases from V and 0 bases from J, with 5 bases between. The V gene's germline CDR1 is SGDLS and CDR2 YYNGEE. The CDR3 runs 14 residues. The DNA for the CDR3 is TGTGCCAGCAGCCCCTCCTCTGGGGCCAACGTCCTGACTTTC. This codes for CASSPSSGANVLTF.

This chain uses TRBV19 with TRBJ1-5, with 7 bases matching TRBD1. J gave up 1 base and V 7 bases, and 10 bases lay outside the gene matches. Germline V lookup: CDR1 LNHDA, CDR2 SQIVND (reference sequence). The CDR3 has 16 amino acids. The CDR3 spells CASTEGASRSNQPQHF. The CDR3, as DNA: TGTGCCAGTACCGAGGGGGCGTCAAGGAGCAATCAGCCCCAGCATTTT.

This clone appeared a single time. The rearrangement joins TRBV28 to TRBJ2-2, with no clear D. Trimming took off 6 bases at V and 4 bases at J, with 18 bases between the two ends. The CDR3 is 16 residues long. The germline V gene encodes CDR1 MDHEN and CDR2 SYDVKM. Here the CDR3 reads CASSRKTGPLTGELFF. In DNA, the CDR3 is TGTGCCAGCAGCCGGAAGACCGGGCCCCTCACCGGGGAGCTGTTTTTT.

This chain connects TRBV27 to TRBJ2-6, with a possible D match to TRBD1 (5 bases). The CDR3 consists of 16 residues. V was pared by 4 bases and J by 0 bases, with 10 bases between. Looked up from germline, CDR1 is MNHEY and CDR2 is SMNVEV (reference sequence). The CDR3 nucleotides are TGTGCCAGCAGTTCAAGACAGACCTCTGGGGCCAACGTCCTGACTTTC. Encoded protein: CASSSRQTSGANVLTF. The complete variable domain, with remaining parts taken from reference TRBV27 and TRBJ2-6, reads EAQVTQNPRYLITVTGKKLTVTCSQNMNHEYMSWYRQDPGLGLRQIYYSMNVEVTDKGDVPEGYKVSRKEKRNFPLILESPSPNQTSLYFCASSSRQTSGANVLTFGAGSRLTVL.

The chain combines TRBV6-5 with TRBJ2-7; D unresolved. This CDR3 contains 12 residues. CDR1 is MNHEY, CDR2 SVGAGI, per germline. Trimming removed 6 bases at V and 3 bases at J, with 9 bases between. CDR3 sequence reads: CASRIVGYEQYF. DNA of the CDR3: TGTGCCAGCAGAATAGTAGGCTACGAGCAGTACTTC.

The V and J genes are TRBV19 and TRBJ2-1, with 13 bases matching TRBD2. Per germline, CDR1 LNHDA and CDR2 SQIVND (reference sequence). Trimming at V came to 3 bases and at J to 9 bases, leaving 5 bases not matched to a gene. CDR3 length equals 15 residues. CDR3 DNA: TGTGCCAGTAGTATGACTAGCGGGAGGACAGGTGAGCAGTTCTTC. Amino acids: CASSMTSGRTGEQFF.

The CDR3 DNA reads TGTGCCAGCAGTTTATCATGGGCCAATCAGCCCCAGCATTTT. Its translation: CASSLSWANQPQHF. The chain couples TRBV27 to TRBJ1-5, with D unclear. With 0 bases removed from V and 3 bases from J, the gap between germline ends came to 6 bases. CDR1 and CDR2 from the germline V gene are MNHEY and SMNVEV (reference sequence). The CDR3 spans 14 residues.

Here the CDR3 reads CAITGTGNSPLHF. For the CDR3, the DNA is TGTGCCATTACCGGGACAGGGAATTCACCCCTCCACTTT. V gene TRBV10-3 combines with J gene TRBJ1-6, with 9 positions matching TRBD1. Germline CDR1 reads ENHRY; CDR2 reads SYGVKD. V dropped 9 bases and J dropped 7; count of bases not matched to a gene: 4. The CDR3 covers 13 residues.

The V gene is TRBV19, the J gene TRBJ1-5, with 8 nucleotides matching TRBD1. Trimming at V came to 11 bases and at J to 4 bases, leaving 10 bases not matched to a gene. Germline V gives CDR1 LNHDA, CDR2 SQIVND (reference sequence). CDR3 length: 14 residues. The CDR3 protein is CASQGRGRNQPQHF. The CDR3 nucleotides read TGTGCCTCGCAGGGCAGGGGGCGGAATCAGCCCCAGCATTTT.

The rearrangement joins TRBV7-9 to TRBJ1-3, with D tentatively TRBD1 (5 bases). CDR3 size: 14 residues. The ends were cut back, 1 base at V and 4 bases at J, with 8 bases in the middle. CDR1 SEHNR and CDR2 FQNEAQ come from the germline V gene (reference sequence). The CDR3: CASSLEQVGNTIYF. The CDR3 DNA reads TGTGCCAGCAGCTTAGAACAGGTCGGAAACACCATATATTTT.

This clone was observed once. The rearrangement links TRBV10-3 to TRBJ2-2, with 12 bases that match TRBD2. The CDR3 runs 16 residues. Trimming at V came to 10 bases and at J to 4 bases, leaving 10 bases not matched to a gene. Germline-derived CDR1 and CDR2 are ENHRY and SYGVKD. For the CDR3, the DNA is TGTGCCACTCGAGAGACTAGCGGGAGATCCACCGGGGAGCTGTTTTTT. Residues: CATRETSGRSTGELFF.

The gene calls are TRBV9 and TRBJ2-1; D ambiguous. The CDR3 is 13 amino acids. V was trimmed by 0 bases and J by 8 bases, leaving 9 bases between them. Germline CDR1 and CDR2: SGDLS and YYNGEE. Here the CDR3 DNA reads TGTGCCAGCAGCGTAGATCCTACTGATGAGCAGTTCTTC. Its translation is CASSVDPTDEQFF. Complete variable domain (other parts from reference TRBV9 and TRBJ2-1): DSGVTQTPKHLITATGQRVTLRCSPRSGDLSVYWYQQSLDQGLQFLIQYYNGEERAKGNILERFSAQQFPDLHSELNLSSLELGDSALYFCASSVDPTDEQFFGPGTRLTVL.

This clone appeared once. The chain combines TRBV20-1 with TRBJ1-4; D gene uncertain. Trimming left V 8 bases short and J 8 bases short, with 9 bases between. Germline values: CDR1 DFQATT, CDR2 SNEGSKA (reference sequence). CDR3 size: 10 residues. The CDR3 protein is CSYVGEKLFF. In DNA, the CDR3 is TGCAGTTACGTAGGGGAAAAACTGTTTTTT.

The chain uses TRBV7-7 and TRBJ2-5; no firm D call. Germline V CDR1 and CDR2: SSHAT, FNYEAQ (reference sequence). Trimming shortened V by 1 base and J by 1 base, and 10 bases separated the two germline ends. This CDR3 comprises 15 residues. In DNA form, the CDR3 reads TGTGCCAGCAGCTTAGGGGCCTTAGGCCAAGAGACCCAGTACTTC. Amino acids: CASSLGALGQETQYF.

The chain carries TRBV19 and TRBJ1-4; the D gene is possibly TRBD1 (5 bases). Germline assignment: CDR1 LNHDA and CDR2 SQIVND (reference sequence). V lost 5 bases to trimming and J lost 3 bases, with 16 bases between them. This CDR3 has 16 residues. The CDR3 loop reads CASSAGLKQSNEKLFF. In DNA, the CDR3 is TGTGCCAGTAGTGCGGGACTAAAGCAGTCTAATGAAAAACTGTTTTTT.

This clone has more than one count but fewer than ten. The V call is TRBV10-1, the J call TRBJ2-7; 9 positions match TRBD2. Germline values: CDR1 WNHNN, CDR2 SYGVQD (reference sequence). The CDR3 runs 16 residues. Germline trimming cut 10 bases from V and 3 bases from J; bases unmatched to any gene: 16. In nucleotides, the CDR3 is TGCGCCACCTGGCCCTTAGCGGGAGCCCTCGGCTACGAGCAGTACTTC. Protein product: CATWPLAGALGYEQYF.

The V gene is TRBV28, the J gene TRBJ2-2; no firm D call. The CDR3 has 14 residues. The germline V gene encodes CDR1 MDHEN and CDR2 SYDVKM. V lost 4 bases and J 5 bases, leaving 11 bases between the germline ends. DNA for the CDR3: TGTGCCAGCAGTTCCCCGATGTTAACCGGGGAGCTGTTTTTT. Its protein is CASSSPMLTGELFF.

J is TRBJ2-3 and V is TRBV2; D may be TRBD1 (6 bases). There are 14 residues in the CDR3. Trimming pared 6 bases from V and 0 bases from J, leaving 10 bases between. The germline V gene encodes CDR1 SNHLY and CDR2 FYNNEI. DNA for the CDR3: TGTGCCAGCAGGAGGGGGTGGAGCACAGATACGCAGTATTTT. Its translation: CASRRGWSTDTQYF.

For the CDR3, the DNA is TGTGCCAGCAGTTGGGCGGGAAGGGAGACCCAGTACTTC. Its translation: CASSWAGRETQYF. J is TRBJ2-5 and V is TRBV27; weak D call: TRBD2 (6 bases). With 4 bases removed from V and 5 bases from J, the gap between germline ends came to 11 bases. This CDR3 has 13 amino acids. The V gene's germline CDR1 is MNHEY and CDR2 SMNVEV (reference sequence).

The genes are TRBV24-1 and TRBJ2-6, with D tentatively TRBD1 (5 bases). Germline values: CDR1 KGHDR, CDR2 SFDVKD. This CDR3 is 16 amino acids long. V gave up 4 bases and J gave up 0 bases, with 9 bases separating them. CDR3 loop: CATSEDKNSGANVLTF. As DNA, the CDR3 is TGTGCCACCAGTGAGGACAAGAACTCTGGGGCCAACGTCCTGACTTTC.

The chain has TRBV5-4 and TRBJ1-4, with 9 bases aligning to TRBD1. Trimming cost V 3 bases and J 6 bases; bases outside gene matches: 3. CDR1 and CDR2 from the germline V gene are SGHNT and YYREEE (reference sequence). This CDR3 spans 14 amino acids. CDR3 in amino acids: CASSSRTGDEKLFF. CDR3 nucleotides: TGTGCCAGCAGCTCACGGACAGGGGATGAAAAACTGTTTTTT.

The CDR3 loop reads CASRVGPGSGYEQYF. The DNA for the CDR3 is TGTGCCAGCAGGGTGGGCCCGGGTTCGGGCTACGAGCAGTACTTC. This chain uses TRBV5-8 with TRBJ2-7; no reliable D call. This CDR3 spans 15 amino acids. The V end lost 5 bases, the J end lost 3 bases, and 18 bases lay between the germline ends. The germline V gene has CDR1 SGHTS and CDR2 YDEGEE.

The V gene is TRBV28, the J gene TRBJ1-1; tentative D call: TRBD1 (5 bases). Germline loops: CDR1 MDHEN, CDR2 SYDVKM. The CDR3 contains 14 residues. Trimming removed 2 bases from V and 4 bases from J, with 11 bases in between. The CDR3 sequence: CASSLGGEGTEAFF. The DNA for the CDR3 is TGTGCCAGCAGTTTAGGGGGTGAGGGCACTGAAGCTTTCTTT.

V is TRBV18 and J is TRBJ2-7; unclear D gene. The germline V gene has CDR1 KGHSH and CDR2 LQKENI. The length of the CDR3 is 14 residues. Deletions cut 3 bases from V and 4 bases from J, with 13 bases between. The DNA of the CDR3 is TGTGCCAGCTCACCCCCTTTTGGGGAATACGAGCAGTACTTC. It translates to CASSPPFGEYEQYF.

This sequence joins TRBV19 and TRBJ1-5; D gene uncertain. Germline CDR1 reads LNHDA; CDR2 reads SQIVND (reference sequence). The CDR3 covers 15 residues. Trimming left V 3 bases short and J 0 bases short, with 9 bases between. CDR3 DNA sequence: TGTGCCAGTAGTATTAGGCGGTATAGCAATCAGCCCCAGCATTTT. Encoded protein: CASSIRRYSNQPQHF.